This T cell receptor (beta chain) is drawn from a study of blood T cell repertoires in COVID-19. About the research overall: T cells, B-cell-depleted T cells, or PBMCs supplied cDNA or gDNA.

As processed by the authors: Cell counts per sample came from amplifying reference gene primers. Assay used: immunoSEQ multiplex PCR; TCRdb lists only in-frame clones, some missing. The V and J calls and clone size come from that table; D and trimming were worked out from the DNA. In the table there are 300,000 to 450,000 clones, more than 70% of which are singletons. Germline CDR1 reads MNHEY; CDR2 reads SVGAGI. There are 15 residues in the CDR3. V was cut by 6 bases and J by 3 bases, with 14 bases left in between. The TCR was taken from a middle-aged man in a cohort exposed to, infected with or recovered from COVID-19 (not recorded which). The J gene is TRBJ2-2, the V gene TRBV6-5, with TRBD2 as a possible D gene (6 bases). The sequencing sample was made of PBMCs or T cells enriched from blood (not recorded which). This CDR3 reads CASRTRDSYTGELFF. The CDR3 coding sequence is TGTGCCAGCAGGACCCGGGACTCTTACACCGGGGAGCTGTTTTTT.